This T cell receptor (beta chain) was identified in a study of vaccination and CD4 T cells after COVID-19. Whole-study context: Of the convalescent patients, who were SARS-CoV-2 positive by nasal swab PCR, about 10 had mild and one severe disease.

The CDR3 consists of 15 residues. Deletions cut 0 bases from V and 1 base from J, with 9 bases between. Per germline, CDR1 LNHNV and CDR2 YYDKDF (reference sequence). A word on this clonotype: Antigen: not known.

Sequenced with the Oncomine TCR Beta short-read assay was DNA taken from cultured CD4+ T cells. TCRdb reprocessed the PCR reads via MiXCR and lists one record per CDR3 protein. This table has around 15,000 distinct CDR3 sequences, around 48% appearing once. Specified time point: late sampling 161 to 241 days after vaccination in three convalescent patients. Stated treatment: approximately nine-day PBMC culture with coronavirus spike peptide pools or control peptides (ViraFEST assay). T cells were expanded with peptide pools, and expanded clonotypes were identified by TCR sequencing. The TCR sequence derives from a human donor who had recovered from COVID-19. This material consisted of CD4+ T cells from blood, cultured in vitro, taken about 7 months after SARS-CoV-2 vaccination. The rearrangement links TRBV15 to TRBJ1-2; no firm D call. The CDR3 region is CATSRELGLNYGYTF. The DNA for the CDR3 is TGTGCCACCAGCAGAGAGTTGGGCCTTAACTATGGCTACACCTTC.